This TCR beta chain was documented in a study of T cells in Graves' hyperthyroidism and ophthalmopathy. General study points: Ophthalmopathy was told apart from stable hyperthyroidism by a 13 V-J model. Most clonotypes expanded in thyroid above 0.001 were likewise present in blood.

Using RNA transcripts as the source, TCR beta CDR3 regions were amplified. The HTBI set primed first-round TCR CDR3 RT-PCR. A single record per CDR3 protein comes from TCRdb applying MiXCR to the multiplex PCR reads. The table lists hundreds of thousands of distinct CDR3 sequences, 20% to 25% of them singletons. A note on this clonotype: Its antigen is still unknown.

The study included ophthalmopathy patients with Clinical Activity Score at least 3, NOSPECS grade at least 4 and duration under 3 months. The CDR3 contains 18 residues. V lost 1 base and J lost 1, with 17 bases in between. Germline V gives CDR1 SGHTA, CDR2 FQGNSA. The V gene is TRBV7-2, the J gene TRBJ1-5; TRBD1 might be the D (5 bases). Sequencing was carried out using blood. The sequence came from a young man with Graves' ophthalmopathy. The CDR3 spells CASSLGTYTRQSNQPQHF. Written as DNA, the CDR3 is TGTGCCAGCAGCTTAGGGACCTACACCCGACAGAGCAATCAGCCCCAGCATTTT. The full variable domain, with the rest looked up from reference TRBV7-2 and TRBJ1-5, is GAGVSQSPSNKVTEKGKDVELRCDPISGHTALYWYRQSLGQGLEFLIYFQGNSAPDKSGLPSDRFSAERTGGSVSTLTIQRTQQEDSAVYLCASSLGTYTRQSNQPQHFGDGTRLSIL.